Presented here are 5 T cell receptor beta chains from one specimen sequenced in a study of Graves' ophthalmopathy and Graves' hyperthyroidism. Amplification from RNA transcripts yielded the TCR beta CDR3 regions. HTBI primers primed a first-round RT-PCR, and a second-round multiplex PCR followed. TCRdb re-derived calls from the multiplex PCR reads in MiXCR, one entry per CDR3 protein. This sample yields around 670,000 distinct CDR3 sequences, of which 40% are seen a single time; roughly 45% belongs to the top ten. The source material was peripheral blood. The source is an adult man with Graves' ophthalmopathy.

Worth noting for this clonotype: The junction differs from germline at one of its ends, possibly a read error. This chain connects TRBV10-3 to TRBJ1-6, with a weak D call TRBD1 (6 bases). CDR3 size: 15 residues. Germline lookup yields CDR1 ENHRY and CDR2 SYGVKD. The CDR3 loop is CASSGGPGGNSPLHF. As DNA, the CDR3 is TGTGCCAGCAGTGGGGGGCCGGGGGGGAATTCACCCCTCCACTTT.

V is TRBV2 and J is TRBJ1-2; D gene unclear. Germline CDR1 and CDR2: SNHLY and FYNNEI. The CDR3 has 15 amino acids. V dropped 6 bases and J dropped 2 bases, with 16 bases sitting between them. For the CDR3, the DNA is TGTGCCAGCAGGACTAGCGGGAGCCAAAACTATGGCTACACCTTC. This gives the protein CASRTSGSQNYGYTF.

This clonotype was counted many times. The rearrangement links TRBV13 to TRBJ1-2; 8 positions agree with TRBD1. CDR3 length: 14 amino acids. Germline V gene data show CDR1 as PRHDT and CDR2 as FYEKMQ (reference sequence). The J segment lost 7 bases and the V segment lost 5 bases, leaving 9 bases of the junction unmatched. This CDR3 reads CASSTSDRGGGYTF. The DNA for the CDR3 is TGTGCCAGCAGCACAAGCGACAGGGGAGGTGGCTACACCTTC.

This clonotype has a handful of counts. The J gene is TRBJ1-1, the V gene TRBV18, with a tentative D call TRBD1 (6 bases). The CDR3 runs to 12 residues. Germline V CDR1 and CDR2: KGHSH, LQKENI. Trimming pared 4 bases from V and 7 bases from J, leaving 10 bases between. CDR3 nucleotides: TGTGCCAGCTCACGCGACAGGTATGAAGCTTTCTTT. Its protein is CASSRDRYEAFF.

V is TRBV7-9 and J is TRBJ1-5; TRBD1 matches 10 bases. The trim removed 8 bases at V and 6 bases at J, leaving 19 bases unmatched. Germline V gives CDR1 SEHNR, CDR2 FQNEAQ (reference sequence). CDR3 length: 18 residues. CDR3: CASSPVGTGVWSGQPQHF. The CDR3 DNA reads TGTGCCAGCTCACCGGTCGGGACAGGGGTCTGGTCGGGTCAGCCCCAGCATTTT. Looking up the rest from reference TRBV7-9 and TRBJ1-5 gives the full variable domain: DTGVSQNPRHKITKRGQNVTFRCDPISEHNRLYWYRQTLGQGPEFLTYFQNEAQLEKSRLLSDRFSAERPKGSFSTLEIQRTEQGDSAMYLCASSPVGTGVWSGQPQHFGDGTRLSIL.